In its sample, the clone carrying this TCR beta chain was seen once. As yet, its antigen is unknown. Germline V gene data show CDR1 as MDHEN and CDR2 as SYDVKM. With 3 bases removed from V and 7 bases from J, the gap between germline ends came to 12 bases. The CDR3 consists of 13 residues. This entry belongs to a study of radiotherapy plus CTLA-4 blockade in lung cancer. Study-level findings and limits: There was expansion of tumor-derived TCR clones in blood after radiotherapy plus ipilimumab.

Here immunoSEQ multiplex PCR was the method, and the copy in TCRdb shows in-frame clones only, minus some. In the table there are roughly 110,000 clones, under 90% of which are singletons. The chain links TRBV28 to TRBJ1-1; D unresolved. This TCR derives from a human donor with non-small cell lung cancer that progressed on radiotherapy plus ipilimumab. Some clones in this sample may be carry-over from other donors' samples. Sequences were derived from peripheral blood, sampled from a patient treated with radiotherapy plus ipilimumab. Here the CDR3 reads CASSLDAGHEAFF. Here the CDR3 DNA reads TGTGCCAGCAGTTTGGACGCCGGTCATGAAGCTTTCTTT.